The TCR beta chain described here comes from a study of OX40 agonist ivuxolimab in advanced cancers. With respect to the entire study: Ivuxolimab, which targeted the costimulatory receptor OX40 (CD134), was an agonistic, fully human IgG2 monoclonal antibody. Partial responses were achieved by three dose-escalation patients, of whom one had hepatocellular carcinoma and two had cutaneous melanoma. Of the 50 to 55 dose-escalation patients, hepatocellular carcinoma was present in roughly 19, melanoma in around 15, renal cell carcinoma in 9 and head and neck cancer in 9. Prior anti-PD-1, anti-PD-L1 or anti-CTLA-4 therapy was permitted, and checkpoint inhibitors had been received by less than 45% of dose-escalation patients. Peripheral TCRbeta sequencing aimed to test whether ivuxolimab altered TCR sequence diversity and caused clonal T-cell expansion. The paper reports the monotherapy dose-escalation portion (N of about 47 patients) of the phase I ivuxolimab trial. The dose-escalation cohort was 82.7% male with a mean age of around 62 years, ranging from roughly 23 to 85. Intravenous ivuxolimab was administered to patients every 2 weeks at six dose levels: 0.01, 0.1, 0.3, 1.5, 3 and 10 mg/kg. Summary of the overall study and its limitations: Clonal expansion of both CD4+ and CD8+ blood T cells was observed from baseline to week 6 at doses 0.1 to 3.0 mg/kg. Which antigens the clonally expanded peripheral T cells were specific for was not determined. In the 0.1-3.0 mg/kg groups, partial responders had among the lowest normalized peripheral clonal expansion, particularly in CD8+ T cells. Low levels of normalized T-cell clonal expansion were also shown by some nonresponding patients. After ivuxolimab, expanded clones were on average more numerous among CD8+ T cells than among CD4+ T cells.

Turning to this clone: It lacks a known antigen. Base qualities were left out, and no much larger clone turns up one base away.

Patients with autoimmune disease history or receiving systemic immunosuppression were excluded from the trial. Peripheral blood for TCR sequencing was collected from all dose cohorts at baseline, on cycle 4 day 1, and on cycle 7 day 1. Samples came from an open-label, multicenter, first-in-human phase I dose-escalation trial of ivuxolimab. Adults with locally advanced or metastatic melanoma, renal cell carcinoma, hepatocellular carcinoma or head and neck squamous cell carcinoma were enrolled in the trial. Before TCR sequencing, CD4+ and CD8+ T cells were separately sorted from peripheral blood. Genomic DNA was isolated from the sorted cells so that the TCRbeta CDR3 region could be sequenced. TCRbeta CDR3 regions were sequenced using the immunoSEQ Assay. TCRdb carries this immuneACCESS record with in-frame sequences only. Its versions omit some clonotypes, under half of them owing to an unresolved V gene in the studies checked, with the rest unexplained. Counted in this sample were about 64,000 clones; approximately 90% of them appeared once. Clones ranked in the top ten supply approximately 2.8% of the sample.

This sequence originates from an adult with an advanced solid tumor such as melanoma, head and neck, liver or kidney cancer. Here the sequenced sample was CD4+ or CD8+ T cells sorted from blood, taken in a trial of the OX40 agonist ivuxolimab.

The CDR3 protein: CASSEELGGHSYEQYF. The bases are TGCGCCAGCAGTGAGGAACTCGGGGGTCACTCCTACGAGCAGTACTTC. The rearrangement combines TRBV10-1 with TRBJ2-7, and possibly TRBD2, on 6 matching bases. The V end loses 2 bases and the J end loses 0 bases, and a stretch of 14 bases separates them. Taken from cysteine to phenylalanine, the CDR3 has 16 residues. Of all the DNA, just the CDR3 is kept, 48 bases in frame from base 1. The germline V gene (reference sequence) provides CDR1 WNHNN and CDR2 SYGVQD.